This TCR beta chain was captured in a study of T cells in Graves' hyperthyroidism and ophthalmopathy. Turning to this clonotype: Its specificity is unknown. An end of the junction does not agree with germline; a read error may underlie this.

The study, taken as a whole, reports: Using 13 V-J features, a model discriminated ophthalmopathy from stable hyperthyroidism.

From RNA transcripts, TCR beta CDR3 regions were amplified. When the TCR CDR3 underwent first-round RT-PCR, the HTBI primer set was used. Using its own MiXCR run on the multiplex PCR reads, TCRdb lists one record per CDR3 protein. The sample holds 250,000 to 400,000 distinct CDR3 sequences, roughly an eighth seen once. The CDR3 covers 19 residues. The germline gives CDR1 SQVTM, CDR2 ANQGSEA. The PBMCs were sourced from fresh peripheral blood (more than 9 ml). The sample consisted of blood. The V call is TRBV29-1, the J call TRBJ2-1, with 11 bases aligning to TRBD2. The source is a middle-aged woman with Graves' ophthalmopathy. In DNA form, the CDR3 reads TGCAGCGTTGAATGGGCTAGCGGGGGGCCCCTTAGCTCCTACAGTGAGCAGTTCTTC. Its protein product is CSVEWASGGPLSSYSEQFF.